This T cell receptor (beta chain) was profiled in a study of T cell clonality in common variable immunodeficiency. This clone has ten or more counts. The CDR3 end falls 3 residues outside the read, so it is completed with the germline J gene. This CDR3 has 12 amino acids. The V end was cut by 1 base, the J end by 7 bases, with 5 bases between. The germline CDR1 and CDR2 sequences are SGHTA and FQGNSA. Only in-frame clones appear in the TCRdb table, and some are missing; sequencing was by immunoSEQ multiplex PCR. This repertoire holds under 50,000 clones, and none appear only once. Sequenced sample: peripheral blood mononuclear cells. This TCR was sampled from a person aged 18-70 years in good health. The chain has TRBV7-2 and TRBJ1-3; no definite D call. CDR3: CASSLGGNTIYF. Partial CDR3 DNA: TGTGCCAGCAGCTTAGGAGGGAACACC.